This record concerns one T cell receptor beta chain sequence. The data were taken from a study of graft-versus-host responses after intestinal transplantation. Once graft tissue had been processed, intraepithelial and lamina propria lymphocytes were released. Assay: immunoSEQ multiplex PCR; the TCRdb copy retains only in-frame clones and omits some. Among some 66,000 clones listed, about 89% were seen once. This receptor was identified in a human patient who received an intestinal transplant, so some T cells may come from the graft donor. Source: ileum tissue, taken 350 to 400 days after transplant.

The CDR3 loop is CASSRGDSNQPQHF. The DNA of the CDR3 is TGTGCCAGCAGTCGGGGGGACAGCAATCAGCCCCAGCATTTT. This rearrangement joins TRBV2 to TRBJ1-5; perhaps TRBD1 as D (5 bases). V lost 5 bases, J lost 1 base, and 9 bases lay in between. The CDR3 loop spans 14 amino acids. CDR1 and CDR2 from the germline V gene are SNHLY and FYNNEI. The full variable domain, with the rest looked up from reference TRBV2 and TRBJ1-5, is EPEVTQTPSHQVTQMGQEVILRCVPISNHLYFYWYRQILGQKVEFLVSFYNNEISEKSEIFDDQFSVERPDGSNFTLKIRSTKLEDSAMYFCASSRGDSNQPQHFGDGTRLSIL.